The source of this TCR beta chain is a study of T cell repertoires in cytomegalovirus infection. Study overall: An indication of both CMV infection and matching HLA type came from public TCR beta signatures. Study results and caveats: Across the ex vivo response, the dominant clonotypes were HLA-C-restricted CMV-specific TCR beta clonotypes. The cumulative frequency of public TCR beta families identified carriers of CMV plus the relevant HLA.

J gave up 5 bases and V 6 bases, and 7 bases lay outside the gene matches. The CDR3 is 15 residues long. Per germline, CDR1 MDHEN and CDR2 SYDVKM. This clonotype was seen repeatedly, ten times or more. Antigen unknown. MiXCR was run by TCRdb on the reads, yielding one entry per CDR3 protein. The repertoire holds 250,000 to 300,000 distinct CDR3 sequences, with more than 20% as singletons. Sequencing input: PBMCs. The chain recombines TRBV28 with TRBJ2-1; 10 nucleotides align to TRBD1. This TCR was recovered from a human donor in good health (CMV status not recorded). Some clones in this sample may be carry-over from other donors' samples. Here the CDR3 reads CASSLGTGVNNEQFF. The CDR3 DNA reads as TGTGCCAGCAGCCTCGGGACAGGGGTAAACAATGAGCAGTTCTTC.